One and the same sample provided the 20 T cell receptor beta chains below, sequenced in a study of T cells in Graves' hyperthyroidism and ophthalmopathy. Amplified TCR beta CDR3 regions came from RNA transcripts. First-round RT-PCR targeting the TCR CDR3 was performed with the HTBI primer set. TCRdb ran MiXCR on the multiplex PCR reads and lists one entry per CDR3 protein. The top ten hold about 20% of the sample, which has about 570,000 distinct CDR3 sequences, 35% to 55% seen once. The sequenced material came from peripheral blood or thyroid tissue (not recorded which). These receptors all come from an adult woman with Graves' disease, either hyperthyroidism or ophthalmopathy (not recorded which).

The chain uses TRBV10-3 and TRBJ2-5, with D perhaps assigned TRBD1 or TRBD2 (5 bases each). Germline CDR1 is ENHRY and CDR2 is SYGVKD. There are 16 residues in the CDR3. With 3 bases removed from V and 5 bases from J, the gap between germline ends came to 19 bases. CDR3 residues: CAISDPRKGTGETQYF. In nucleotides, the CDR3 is TGTGCCATCAGTGACCCAAGGAAGGGGACGGGGGAGACCCAGTACTTC.

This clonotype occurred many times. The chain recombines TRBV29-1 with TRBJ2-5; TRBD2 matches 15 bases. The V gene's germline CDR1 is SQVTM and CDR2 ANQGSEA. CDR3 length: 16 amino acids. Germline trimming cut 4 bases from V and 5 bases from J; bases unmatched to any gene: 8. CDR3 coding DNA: TGCAGCGTTGGTGGGACTAGCGGGGGGAGGTGGGAGACCCAGTACTTC. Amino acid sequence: CSVGGTSGGRWETQYF.

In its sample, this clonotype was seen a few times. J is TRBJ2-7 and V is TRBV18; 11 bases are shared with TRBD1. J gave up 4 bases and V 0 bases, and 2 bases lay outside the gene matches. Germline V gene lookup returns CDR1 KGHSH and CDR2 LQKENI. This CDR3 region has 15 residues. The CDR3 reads CASSPPGQGGYEQYF. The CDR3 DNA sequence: TGTGCCAGCTCACCACCGGGACAGGGGGGTTACGAGCAGTACTTC.

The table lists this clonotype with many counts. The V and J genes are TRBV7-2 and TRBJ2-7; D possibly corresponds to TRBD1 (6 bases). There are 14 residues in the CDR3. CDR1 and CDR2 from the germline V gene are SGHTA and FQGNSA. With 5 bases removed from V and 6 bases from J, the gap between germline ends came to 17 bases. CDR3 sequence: CASSDRNSPGEQYF. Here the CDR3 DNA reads TGTGCCAGCAGCGACAGGAACTCCCCGGGCGAGCAGTACTTC.

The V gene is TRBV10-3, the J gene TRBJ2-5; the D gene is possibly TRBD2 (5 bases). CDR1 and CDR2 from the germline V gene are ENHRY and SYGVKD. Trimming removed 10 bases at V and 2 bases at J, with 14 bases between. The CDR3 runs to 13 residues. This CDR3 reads CATSGGMQETQYF. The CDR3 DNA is TGTGCCACCAGCGGCGGAATGCAAGAGACCCAGTACTTC.

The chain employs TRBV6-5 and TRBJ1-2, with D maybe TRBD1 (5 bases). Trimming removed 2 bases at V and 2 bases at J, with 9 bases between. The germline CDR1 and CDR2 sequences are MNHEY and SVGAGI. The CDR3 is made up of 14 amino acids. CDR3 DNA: TGTGCCAGCAGTTACCAGGGACTGAACTATGGCTACACCTTC. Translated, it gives CASSYQGLNYGYTF.

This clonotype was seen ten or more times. The DNA for the CDR3 is TGTGCCAGCAGTTTAGTGACTAGCGGGAAAGAGACCCAGTACTTC. It yields the protein CASSLVTSGKETQYF. This sequence joins TRBV12-3 or TRBV12-4 and TRBJ2-5, with 11 bases that match TRBD2. The CDR3 extends over 15 amino acids. V lost 1 base and J lost 3; bases outside the gene matches: 1.

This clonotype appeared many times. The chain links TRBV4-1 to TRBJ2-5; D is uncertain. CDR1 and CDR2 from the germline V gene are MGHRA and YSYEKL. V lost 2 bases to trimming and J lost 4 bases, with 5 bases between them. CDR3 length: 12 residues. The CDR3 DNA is TGCGCCAGCAGCCAATACGGAGAGACCCAGTACTTC. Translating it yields CASSQYGETQYF.

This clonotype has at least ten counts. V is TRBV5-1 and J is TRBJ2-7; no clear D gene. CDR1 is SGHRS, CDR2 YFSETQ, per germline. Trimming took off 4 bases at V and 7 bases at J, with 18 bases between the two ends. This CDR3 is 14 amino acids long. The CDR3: CASSTRAGPGEQYF. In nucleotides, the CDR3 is TGCGCCAGCAGCACACGGGCCGGGCCTGGGGAGCAGTACTTC.

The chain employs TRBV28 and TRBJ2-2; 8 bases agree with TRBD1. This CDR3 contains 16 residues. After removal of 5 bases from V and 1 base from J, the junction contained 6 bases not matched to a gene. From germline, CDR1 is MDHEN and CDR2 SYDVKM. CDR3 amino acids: CASSPGGTGNTGELFF. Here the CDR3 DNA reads TGTGCCAGCAGTCCAGGGGGCACAGGGAACACCGGGGAGCTGTTTTTT.

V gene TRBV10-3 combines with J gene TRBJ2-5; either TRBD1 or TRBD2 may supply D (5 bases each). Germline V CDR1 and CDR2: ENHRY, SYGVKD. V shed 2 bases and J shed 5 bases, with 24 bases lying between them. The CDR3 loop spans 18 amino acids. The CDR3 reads CAISEEGNPSRDGETQYF. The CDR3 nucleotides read TGTGCCATCAGTGAGGAGGGGAACCCTTCGAGGGACGGGGAGACCCAGTACTTC.

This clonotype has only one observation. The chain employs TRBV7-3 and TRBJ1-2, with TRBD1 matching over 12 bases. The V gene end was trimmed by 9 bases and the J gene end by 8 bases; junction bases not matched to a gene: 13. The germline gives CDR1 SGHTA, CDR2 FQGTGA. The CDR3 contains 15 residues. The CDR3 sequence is CASSEPGTGGLGYTF. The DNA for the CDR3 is TGTGCCAGTAGTGAGCCCGGGACAGGGGGCCTCGGCTACACCTTC.

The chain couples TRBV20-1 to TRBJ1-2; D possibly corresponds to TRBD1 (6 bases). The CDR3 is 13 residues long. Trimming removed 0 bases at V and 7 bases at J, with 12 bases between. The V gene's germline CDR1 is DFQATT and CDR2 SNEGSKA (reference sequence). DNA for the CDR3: TGCAGTGCTAGAGATCAGGGGCAGGTTGGCTACACCTTC. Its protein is CSARDQGQVGYTF.

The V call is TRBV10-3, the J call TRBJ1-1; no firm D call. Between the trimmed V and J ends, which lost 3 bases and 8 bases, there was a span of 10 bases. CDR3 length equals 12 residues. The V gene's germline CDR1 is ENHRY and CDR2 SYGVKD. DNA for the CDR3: TGTGCCATCAGTGACGGGGATGAGGAAGCTTTCTTT. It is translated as CAISDGDEEAFF.

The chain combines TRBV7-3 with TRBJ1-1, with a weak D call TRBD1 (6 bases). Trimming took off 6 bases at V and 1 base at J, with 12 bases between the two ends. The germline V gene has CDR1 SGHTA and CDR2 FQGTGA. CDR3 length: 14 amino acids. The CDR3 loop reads CASSAGVPNTEAFF. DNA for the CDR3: TGTGCCAGCAGTGCAGGGGTCCCGAACACTGAAGCTTTCTTT.

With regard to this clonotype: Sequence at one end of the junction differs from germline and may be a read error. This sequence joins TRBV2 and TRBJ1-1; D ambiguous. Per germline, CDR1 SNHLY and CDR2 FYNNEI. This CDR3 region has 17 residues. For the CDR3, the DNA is TGTGCCTGCAGTGTTGAGGCCCTTGGAGCCCTGGGCACTGAAGCTTTCTTT. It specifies CACSVEALGALGTEAFF.

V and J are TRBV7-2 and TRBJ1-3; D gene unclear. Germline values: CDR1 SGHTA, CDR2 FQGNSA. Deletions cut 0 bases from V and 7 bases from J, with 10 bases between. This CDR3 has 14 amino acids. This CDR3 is CASSLAETMNTIYF. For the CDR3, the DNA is TGTGCCAGCAGCTTAGCGGAGACGATGAACACCATATATTTT.

CDR3 DNA: TGTGCCAGCAGCACGCTAGGGGGGCTAGCGGGCTACACCTTC. It codes for CASSTLGGLAGYTF. V usage is TRBV6-6 and J usage is TRBJ1-2, with a tentative D call TRBD1 (6 bases). This CDR3 has 14 amino acids. CDR1 and CDR2 (germline): MNHNY, SVGAGI (reference sequence). Trimming shortened V by 6 bases and J by 8 bases, and 19 bases separated the two germline ends.

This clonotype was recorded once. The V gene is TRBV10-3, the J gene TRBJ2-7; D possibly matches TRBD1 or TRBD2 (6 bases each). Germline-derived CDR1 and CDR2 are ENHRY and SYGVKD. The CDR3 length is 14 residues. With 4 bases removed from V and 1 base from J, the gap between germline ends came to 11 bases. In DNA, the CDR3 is TGTGCCATCAGTGCGGGGGACACATCCTACGAGCAGTACTTC. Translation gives CAISAGDTSYEQYF.

CDR3 region: CASSSRPHAPTEAFF. As DNA, the CDR3 is TGTGCCAGCAGCTCGAGGCCCCATGCCCCCACTGAAGCTTTCTTT. The genes are TRBV5-5 and TRBJ1-1; D unresolved. The germline V gene encodes CDR1 SGHKS and CDR2 YYEKEE (reference sequence). CDR3 length: 15 amino acids. Trimming took off 3 bases at V and 4 bases at J, with 16 bases between the two ends.